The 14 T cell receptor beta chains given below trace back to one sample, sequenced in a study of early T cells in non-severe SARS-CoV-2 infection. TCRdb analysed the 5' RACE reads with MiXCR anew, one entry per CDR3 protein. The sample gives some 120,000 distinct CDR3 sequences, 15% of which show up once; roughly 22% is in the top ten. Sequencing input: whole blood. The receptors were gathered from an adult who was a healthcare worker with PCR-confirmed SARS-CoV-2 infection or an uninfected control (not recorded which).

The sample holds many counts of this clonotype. CDR3 residues: CASSYGSSYEQYF. DNA for the CDR3: TGTGCCAGCAGCTACGGCAGCTCCTACGAGCAGTACTTC. The chain carries TRBV7-6 and TRBJ2-7; no firm D call. The CDR3 runs 13 residues. CDR1 and CDR2 from the germline V gene are SGHVS and FNYEAQ. V lost 4 bases and J 0 bases, leaving 7 bases between the germline ends.

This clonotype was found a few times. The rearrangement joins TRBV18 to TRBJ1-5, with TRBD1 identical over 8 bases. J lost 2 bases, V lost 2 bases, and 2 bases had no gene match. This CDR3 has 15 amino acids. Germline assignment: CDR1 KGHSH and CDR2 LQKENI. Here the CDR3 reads CASSPTGQGNQPQHF. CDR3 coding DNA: TGTGCCAGCTCACCAACGGGACAGGGCAATCAGCCCCAGCATTTT. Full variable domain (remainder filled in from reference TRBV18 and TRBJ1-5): NAGVMQNPRHLVRRRGQEARLRCSPMKGHSHVYWYRQLPEEGLKFMVYLQKENIIDESGMPKERFSAEFPKEGPSILRIQQVVRGDSAAYFCASSPTGQGNQPQHFGDGTRLSIL.

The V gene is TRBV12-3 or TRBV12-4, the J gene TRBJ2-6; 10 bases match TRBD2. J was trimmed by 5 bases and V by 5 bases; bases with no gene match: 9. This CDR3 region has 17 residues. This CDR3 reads CASSRSGGSLRANVLTF. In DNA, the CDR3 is TGTGCCAGCAGTCGTAGCGGGGGGTCCCTAAGGGCCAACGTCCTGACTTTC.

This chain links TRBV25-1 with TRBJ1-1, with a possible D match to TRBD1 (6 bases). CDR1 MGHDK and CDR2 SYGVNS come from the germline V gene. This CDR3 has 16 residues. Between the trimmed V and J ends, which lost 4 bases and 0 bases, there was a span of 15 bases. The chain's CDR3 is CASSVLDSLMNTEAFF. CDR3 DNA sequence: TGTGCCAGCAGTGTCTTGGACAGCCTCATGAACACTGAAGCTTTCTTT.

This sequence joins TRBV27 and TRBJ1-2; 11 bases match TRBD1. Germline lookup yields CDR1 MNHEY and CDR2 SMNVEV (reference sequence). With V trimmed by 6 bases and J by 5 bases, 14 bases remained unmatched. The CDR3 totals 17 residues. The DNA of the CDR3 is TGTGCCAGCAGGGGTTTCGGGACAGGGGGAACCCTATATGGCTACACCTTC. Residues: CASRGFGTGGTLYGYTF.

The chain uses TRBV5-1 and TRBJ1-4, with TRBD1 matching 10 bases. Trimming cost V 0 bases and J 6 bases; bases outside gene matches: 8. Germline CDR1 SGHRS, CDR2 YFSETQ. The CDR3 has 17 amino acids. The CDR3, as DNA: TGCGCCAGCAGCTTGGTCTCGGTGGACAGGGGGGATGAAAAACTGTTTTTT. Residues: CASSLVSVDRGDEKLFF.

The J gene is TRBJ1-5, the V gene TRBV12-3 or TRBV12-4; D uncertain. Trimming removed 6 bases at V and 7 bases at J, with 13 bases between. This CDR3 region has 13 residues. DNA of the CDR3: TGTGCCAGCAGCTTGGATATGGGGCAGCCCCAGCATTTT. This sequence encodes CASSLDMGQPQHF.

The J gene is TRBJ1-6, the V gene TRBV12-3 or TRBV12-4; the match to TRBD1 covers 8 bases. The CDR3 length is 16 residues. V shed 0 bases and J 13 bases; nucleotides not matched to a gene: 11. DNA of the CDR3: TGTGCCAGCAGTTTAGCGCTAGGACAGGGTGTGGATCCCCTCCACTTT. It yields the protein CASSLALGQGVDPLHF.

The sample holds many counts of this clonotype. CDR3 DNA sequence: TGTGCCAGTAGTAGACTAGCGGATTACAATGAGCAGTTCTTC. It specifies CASSRLADYNEQFF. This chain uses TRBV19 with TRBJ2-1; TRBD2 agrees at 9 bases. Trimming cost V 4 bases and J 4 bases; bases outside gene matches: 2. The CDR3 consists of 14 residues. Germline assignment: CDR1 LNHDA and CDR2 SQIVND (reference sequence).

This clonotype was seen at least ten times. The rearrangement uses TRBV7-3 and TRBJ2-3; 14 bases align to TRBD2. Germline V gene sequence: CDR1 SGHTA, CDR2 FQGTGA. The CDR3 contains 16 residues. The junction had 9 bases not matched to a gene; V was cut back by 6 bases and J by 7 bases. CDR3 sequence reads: CASSHPTSGGANTQYF. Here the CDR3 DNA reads TGTGCCAGCAGTCACCCGACTAGCGGGGGGGCAAATACGCAGTATTTT.

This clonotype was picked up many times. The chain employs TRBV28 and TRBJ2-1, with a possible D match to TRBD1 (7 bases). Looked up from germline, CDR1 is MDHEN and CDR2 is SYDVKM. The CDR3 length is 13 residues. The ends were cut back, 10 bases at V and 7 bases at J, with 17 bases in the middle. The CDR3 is CATTGMGGNEQFF. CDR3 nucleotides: TGTGCCACGACAGGGATGGGAGGTAATGAGCAGTTCTTC.

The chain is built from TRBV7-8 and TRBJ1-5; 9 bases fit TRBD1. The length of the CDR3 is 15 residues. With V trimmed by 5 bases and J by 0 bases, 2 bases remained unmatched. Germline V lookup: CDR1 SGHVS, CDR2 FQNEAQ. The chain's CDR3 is CASSRQGGSNQPQHF. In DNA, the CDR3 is TGTGCCAGCAGCCGACAGGGGGGTAGCAATCAGCCCCAGCATTTT. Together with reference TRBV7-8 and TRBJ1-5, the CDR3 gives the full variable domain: GAGVSQSPRYKVAKRGQDVALRCDPISGHVSLFWYQQALGQGPEFLTYFQNEAQLDKSGLPSDRFFAERPEGSVSTLKIQRTQQEDSAVYLCASSRQGGSNQPQHFGDGTRLSIL.

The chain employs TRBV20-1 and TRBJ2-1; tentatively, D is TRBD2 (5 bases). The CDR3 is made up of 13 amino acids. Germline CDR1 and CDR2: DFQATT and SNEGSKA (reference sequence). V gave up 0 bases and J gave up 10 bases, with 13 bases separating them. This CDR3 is CSAREFTSGEQFF. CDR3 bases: TGCAGTGCTAGAGAGTTCACGTCGGGGGAGCAGTTCTTC.

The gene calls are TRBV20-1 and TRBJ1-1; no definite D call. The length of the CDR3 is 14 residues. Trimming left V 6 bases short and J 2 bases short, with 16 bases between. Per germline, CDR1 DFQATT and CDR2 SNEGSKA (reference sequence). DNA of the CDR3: TGCAGTGCCCAGTCCTTCTCCCAAAACACTGAAGCTTTCTTT. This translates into CSAQSFSQNTEAFF.